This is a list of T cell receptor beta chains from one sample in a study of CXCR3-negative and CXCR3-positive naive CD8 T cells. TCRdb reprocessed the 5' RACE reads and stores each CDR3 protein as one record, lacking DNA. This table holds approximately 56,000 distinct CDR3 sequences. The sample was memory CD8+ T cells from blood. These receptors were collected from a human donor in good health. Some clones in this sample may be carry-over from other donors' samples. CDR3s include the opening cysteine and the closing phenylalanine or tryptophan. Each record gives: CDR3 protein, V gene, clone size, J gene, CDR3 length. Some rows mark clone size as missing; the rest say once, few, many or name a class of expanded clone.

CDR3 protein: CSVEPSGTYEQYF
V gene: TRBV29-1
clone size: .
J gene: TRBJ2-7
CDR3 length: 13

CDR3 protein: CASSPMKGAQTPGEQFF
V gene: TRBV27
clone size: medium-sized
J gene: TRBJ2-1
CDR3 length: 17

CDR3 protein: CASSPTGSSSYEQYF
V gene: TRBV19
clone size: .
J gene: TRBJ2-7
CDR3 length: 15

CDR3 protein: CASSVGLGELLAKNIQYF
V gene: TRBV19
clone size: .
J gene: TRBJ2-4
CDR3 length: 18

CDR3 protein: CASSFSGNTEAFF
V gene: TRBV11-3
clone size: .
J gene: TRBJ1-1
CDR3 length: 13

CDR3 protein: CASSLDARLAGSDNEQFF
V gene: TRBV7-8
clone size: .
J gene: TRBJ2-1
CDR3 length: 18

CDR3 protein: CASAPIQGEETQYF
V gene: TRBV4-1
clone size: .
J gene: TRBJ2-5
CDR3 length: 14

CDR3 protein: CASSQVPGETQYF
V gene: TRBV4-1
clone size: .
J gene: TRBJ2-5
CDR3 length: 13

CDR3 protein: CASSQTGLNVLTF
V gene: TRBV4-1
clone size: .
J gene: TRBJ2-6
CDR3 length: 13

CDR3 protein: CASSLALGVYEQYF
V gene: TRBV7-7
clone size: .
J gene: TRBJ2-7
CDR3 length: 14

CDR3 protein: CASSLQAGFTPYEQYF
V gene: TRBV6-5
clone size: .
J gene: TRBJ2-7
CDR3 length: 16

CDR3 protein: CASSGVHPATGELFF
V gene: TRBV19
clone size: .
J gene: TRBJ2-2
CDR3 length: 15

CDR3 protein: CAWSVLTANEQFF
V gene: TRBV30
clone size: .
J gene: TRBJ2-1
CDR3 length: 13

CDR3 protein: CSVQGSNEQYF
V gene: TRBV29-1
clone size: .
J gene: TRBJ2-7
CDR3 length: 11

CDR3 protein: CASSLFRGVNEQFF
V gene: TRBV7-8
clone size: .
J gene: TRBJ2-1
CDR3 length: 14

CDR3 protein: CASSNPRGETEAFF
V gene: TRBV7-9
clone size: .
J gene: TRBJ1-1
CDR3 length: 14

CDR3 protein: CASSHWTSGLYNEQFF
V gene: TRBV14
clone size: .
J gene: TRBJ2-1
CDR3 length: 16

CDR3 protein: CASSIGQGPTPEAFF
V gene: TRBV18
clone size: .
J gene: TRBJ1-1
CDR3 length: 15

CDR3 protein: CASETGDRSGANVLTF
V gene: TRBV28
clone size: .
J gene: TRBJ2-6
CDR3 length: 16

CDR3 protein: CASSQARPQETQYF
V gene: TRBV7-9
clone size: .
J gene: TRBJ2-5
CDR3 length: 14

CDR3 protein: CASSLPASGGEETQYF
V gene: TRBV7-6
clone size: .
J gene: TRBJ2-5
CDR3 length: 16

CDR3 protein: CASSKGSNQPQHF
V gene: TRBV28
clone size: .
J gene: TRBJ1-5
CDR3 length: 13

CDR3 protein: CSARRPGTGDSYEQYF
V gene: TRBV20-1
clone size: .
J gene: TRBJ2-7
CDR3 length: 16

CDR3 protein: CASFDYNEQFF
V gene: TRBV12-3/TRBV12-4
clone size: .
J gene: TRBJ2-1
CDR3 length: 11

CDR3 protein: CSARGGDQETQYF
V gene: TRBV20-1
clone size: .
J gene: TRBJ2-5
CDR3 length: 13

CDR3 protein: CASTRVQLAGGENPYNEQFF
V gene: TRBV21-1
clone size: .
J gene: TRBJ2-1
CDR3 length: 20

CDR3 protein: CASSQDRGQGTYEQYF
V gene: TRBV4-3
clone size: .
J gene: TRBJ2-7
CDR3 length: 16

CDR3 protein: CSVGAEDSRYEQYF
V gene: TRBV29-1
clone size: .
J gene: TRBJ2-7
CDR3 length: 14

CDR3 protein: CATSRDPEGYYEQYF
V gene: TRBV15
clone size: .
J gene: TRBJ2-7
CDR3 length: 15

CDR3 protein: CASSYIPGRDSTAYEQYF
V gene: TRBV7-2
clone size: .
J gene: TRBJ2-7
CDR3 length: 18

CDR3 protein: CASTSPWSTDTQYF
V gene: TRBV12-3/TRBV12-4
clone size: .
J gene: TRBJ2-3
CDR3 length: 14

CDR3 protein: CSVESSDREGTEAFF
V gene: TRBV29-1
clone size: .
J gene: TRBJ1-1
CDR3 length: 15

CDR3 protein: CASSLSGKDPLWYEQYF
V gene: TRBV27
clone size: .
J gene: TRBJ2-7
CDR3 length: 17

CDR3 protein: CASSLGLDEQYF
V gene: TRBV12-3/TRBV12-4
clone size: .
J gene: TRBJ2-7
CDR3 length: 12

CDR3 protein: CASSEYRGGRDEQYF
V gene: TRBV25-1
clone size: .
J gene: TRBJ2-7
CDR3 length: 15

CDR3 protein: CSASPSAGTPTNLPGEQYF
V gene: TRBV20-1
clone size: .
J gene: TRBJ2-7
CDR3 length: 19

CDR3 protein: CASSTDGSQETQYF
V gene: TRBV5-1
clone size: .
J gene: TRBJ2-5
CDR3 length: 14

CDR3 protein: CASSPNPKDRVEGYTF
V gene: TRBV5-4
clone size: .
J gene: TRBJ1-2
CDR3 length: 16

CDR3 protein: CASSPSLGAKVDEQYF
V gene: TRBV5-4
clone size: .
J gene: TRBJ2-7
CDR3 length: 16

CDR3 protein: CASSLGRETQYF
V gene: TRBV12-3/TRBV12-4
clone size: .
J gene: TRBJ2-5
CDR3 length: 12

CDR3 protein: CSAFMTGELFF
V gene: TRBV29-1
clone size: .
J gene: TRBJ2-2
CDR3 length: 11

CDR3 protein: CASSSWGGPYEQYF
V gene: TRBV27
clone size: .
J gene: TRBJ2-7
CDR3 length: 14

CDR3 protein: CASTMGDRPYNEQFF
V gene: TRBV19
clone size: .
J gene: TRBJ2-1
CDR3 length: 15

CDR3 protein: CASSPRGYTEAFF
V gene: TRBV28
clone size: .
J gene: TRBJ1-1
CDR3 length: 13

CDR3 protein: CSASQGALSEQYF
V gene: TRBV20-1
clone size: .
J gene: TRBJ2-7
CDR3 length: 13

CDR3 protein: CASRKSGTASSEQYF
V gene: TRBV7-9
clone size: .
J gene: TRBJ2-7
CDR3 length: 15

CDR3 protein: CASSLGQGVYEQYF
V gene: TRBV6-6
clone size: .
J gene: TRBJ2-7
CDR3 length: 14

CDR3 protein: CSVRMEDGDSPLHF
V gene: TRBV29-1
clone size: .
J gene: TRBJ1-6
CDR3 length: 14

CDR3 protein: CASSQDGGASYNEQLF
V gene: TRBV4-2
clone size: .
J gene: TRBJ2-1
CDR3 length: 16

CDR3 protein: CASSVGVVGEAFF
V gene: TRBV9
clone size: .
J gene: TRBJ1-1
CDR3 length: 13

CDR3 protein: CASNSGYEAFF
V gene: TRBV28
clone size: .
J gene: TRBJ1-1
CDR3 length: 11

CDR3 protein: CASSQLQGYEQYF
V gene: TRBV14
clone size: .
J gene: TRBJ2-7
CDR3 length: 13

CDR3 protein: CASSLVDWGAGYEQYF
V gene: TRBV5-1
clone size: .
J gene: TRBJ2-7
CDR3 length: 16

CDR3 protein: CASQIGLSSVEQYF
V gene: TRBV5-1
clone size: .
J gene: TRBJ2-7
CDR3 length: 14

CDR3 protein: CSVDGDRSYEQYF
V gene: TRBV29-1
clone size: .
J gene: TRBJ2-7
CDR3 length: 13